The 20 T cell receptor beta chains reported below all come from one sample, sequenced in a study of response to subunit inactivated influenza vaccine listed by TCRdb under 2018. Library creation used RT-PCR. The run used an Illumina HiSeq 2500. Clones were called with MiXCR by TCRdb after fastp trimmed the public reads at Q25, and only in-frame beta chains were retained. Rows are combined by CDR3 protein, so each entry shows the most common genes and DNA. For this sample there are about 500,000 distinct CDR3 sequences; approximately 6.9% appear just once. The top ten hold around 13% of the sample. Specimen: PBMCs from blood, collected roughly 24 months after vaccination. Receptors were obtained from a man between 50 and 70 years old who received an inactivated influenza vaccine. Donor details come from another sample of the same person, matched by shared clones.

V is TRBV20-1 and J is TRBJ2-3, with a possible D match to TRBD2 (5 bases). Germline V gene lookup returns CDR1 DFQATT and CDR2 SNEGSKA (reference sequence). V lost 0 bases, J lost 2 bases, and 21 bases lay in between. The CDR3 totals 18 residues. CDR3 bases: TGCAGTGCTAGAGACCCTAGAGGGAGCACGAAGATCACAGATACGCAGTATTTT. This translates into CSARDPRGSTKITDTQYF.

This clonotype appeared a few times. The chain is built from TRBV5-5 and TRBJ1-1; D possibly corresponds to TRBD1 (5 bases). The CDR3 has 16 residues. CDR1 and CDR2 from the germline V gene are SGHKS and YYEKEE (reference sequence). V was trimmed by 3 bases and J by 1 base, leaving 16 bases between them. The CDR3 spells CASSWSGGFSNTEAFF. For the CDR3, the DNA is TGTGCCAGCAGCTGGAGCGGGGGATTCTCGAACACTGAAGCTTTCTTT.

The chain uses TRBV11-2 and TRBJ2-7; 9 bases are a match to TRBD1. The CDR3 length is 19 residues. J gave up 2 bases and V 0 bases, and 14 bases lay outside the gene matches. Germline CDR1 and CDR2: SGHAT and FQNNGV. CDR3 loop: CASSLESGWGRTGAYEQYF. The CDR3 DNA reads TGTGCCAGCAGCTTAGAATCCGGTTGGGGCAGGACAGGGGCCTACGAGCAGTACTTC.

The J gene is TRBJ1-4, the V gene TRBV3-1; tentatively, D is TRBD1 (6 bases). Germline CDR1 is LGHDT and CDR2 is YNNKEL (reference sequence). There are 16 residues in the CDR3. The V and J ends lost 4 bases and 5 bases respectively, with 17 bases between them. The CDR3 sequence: CASSPSSGGGNEKLFF. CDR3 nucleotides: TGTGCCAGCAGCCCCTCGTCAGGAGGGGGAAATGAAAAACTGTTTTTT.

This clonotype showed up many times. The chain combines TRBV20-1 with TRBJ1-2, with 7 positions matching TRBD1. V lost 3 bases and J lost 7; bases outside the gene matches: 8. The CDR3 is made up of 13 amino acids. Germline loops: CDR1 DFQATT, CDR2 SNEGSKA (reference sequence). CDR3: CSASDTGVSGYTF. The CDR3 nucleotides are TGCAGTGCTAGTGATACAGGGGTTAGTGGCTACACCTTC.

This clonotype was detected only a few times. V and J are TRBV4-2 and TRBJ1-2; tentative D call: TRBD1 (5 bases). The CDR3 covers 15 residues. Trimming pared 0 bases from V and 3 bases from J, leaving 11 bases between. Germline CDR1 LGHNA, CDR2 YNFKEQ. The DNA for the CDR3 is TGTGCCAGCAGCCAAGACGCGGGGGATGACTATGGCTACACCTTC. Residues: CASSQDAGDDYGYTF.

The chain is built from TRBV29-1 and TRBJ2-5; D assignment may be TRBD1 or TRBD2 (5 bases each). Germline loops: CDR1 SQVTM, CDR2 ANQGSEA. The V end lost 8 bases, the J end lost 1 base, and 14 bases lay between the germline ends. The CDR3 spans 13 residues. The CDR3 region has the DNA TGCAGCTCAACCCCCGGGGCCCAAGAGACCCAGTACTTC. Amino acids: CSSTPGAQETQYF.

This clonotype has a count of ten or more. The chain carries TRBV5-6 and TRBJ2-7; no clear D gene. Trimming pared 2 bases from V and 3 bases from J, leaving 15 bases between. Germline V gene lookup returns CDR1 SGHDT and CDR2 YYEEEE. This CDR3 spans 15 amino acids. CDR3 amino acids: CASSLGPSIGYEQYF. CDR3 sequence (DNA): TGTGCCAGCAGCTTAGGGCCCTCAATCGGCTACGAGCAGTACTTC. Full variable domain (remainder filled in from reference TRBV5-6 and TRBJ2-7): DAGVTQSPTHLIKTRGQQVTLRCSPKSGHDTVSWYQQALGQGPQFIFQYYEEEERQRGNFPDRFSGHQFPNYSSELNVNALLLGDSALYLCASSLGPSIGYEQYFGPGTRLTVT.

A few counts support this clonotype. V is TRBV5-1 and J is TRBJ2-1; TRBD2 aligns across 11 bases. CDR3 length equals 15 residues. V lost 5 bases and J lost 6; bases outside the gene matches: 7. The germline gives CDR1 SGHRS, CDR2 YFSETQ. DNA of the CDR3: TGCGCCAGCAGGTTAGCGGGAGGGGCCCCCAATGAGCAGTTCTTC. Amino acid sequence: CASRLAGGAPNEQFF.

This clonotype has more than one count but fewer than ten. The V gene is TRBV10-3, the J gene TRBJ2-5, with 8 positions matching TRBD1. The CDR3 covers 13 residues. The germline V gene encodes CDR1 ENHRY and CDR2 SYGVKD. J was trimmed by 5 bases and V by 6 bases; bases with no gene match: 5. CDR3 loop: CAIRKTGEETQYF. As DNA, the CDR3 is TGTGCCATCAGGAAGACAGGGGAGGAGACCCAGTACTTC.

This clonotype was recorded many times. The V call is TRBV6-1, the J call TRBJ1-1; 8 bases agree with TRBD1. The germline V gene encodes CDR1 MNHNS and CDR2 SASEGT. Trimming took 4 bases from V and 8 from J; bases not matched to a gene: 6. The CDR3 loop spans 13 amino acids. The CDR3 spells CASSGTGMSEAFF. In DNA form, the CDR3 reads TGTGCCAGCAGTGGGACAGGGATGTCCGAAGCTTTCTTT.

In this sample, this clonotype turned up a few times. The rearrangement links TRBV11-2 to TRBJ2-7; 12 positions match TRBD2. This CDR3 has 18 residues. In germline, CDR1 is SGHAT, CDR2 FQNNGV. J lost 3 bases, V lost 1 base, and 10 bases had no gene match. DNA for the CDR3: TGTGCCAGCAGCTTAGTGGCTAGCGGGAGGGCCGAGGTCTACGAGCAGTACTTC. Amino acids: CASSLVASGRAEVYEQYF.

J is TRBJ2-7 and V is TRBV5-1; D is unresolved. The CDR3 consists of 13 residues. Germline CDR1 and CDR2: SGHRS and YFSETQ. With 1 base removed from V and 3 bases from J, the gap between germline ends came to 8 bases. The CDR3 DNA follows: TGCGCCAGCAGCTTGCTTCTGGGCTACGAGCAGTACTTC. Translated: CASSLLLGYEQYF.

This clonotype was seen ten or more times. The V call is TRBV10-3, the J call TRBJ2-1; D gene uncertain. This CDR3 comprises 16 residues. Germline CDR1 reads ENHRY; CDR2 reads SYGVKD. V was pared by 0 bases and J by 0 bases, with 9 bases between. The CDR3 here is CAISESDWSSYNEQFF. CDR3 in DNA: TGTGCCATCAGTGAGTCGGATTGGAGCTCCTACAATGAGCAGTTCTTC.

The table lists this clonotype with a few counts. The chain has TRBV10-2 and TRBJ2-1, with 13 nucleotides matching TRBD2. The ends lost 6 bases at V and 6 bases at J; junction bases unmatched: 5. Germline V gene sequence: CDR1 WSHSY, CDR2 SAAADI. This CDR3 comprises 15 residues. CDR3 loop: CASSHTSGGANEQFF. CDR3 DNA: TGCGCCAGCAGCCATACTAGCGGGGGGGCCAATGAGCAGTTCTTC.

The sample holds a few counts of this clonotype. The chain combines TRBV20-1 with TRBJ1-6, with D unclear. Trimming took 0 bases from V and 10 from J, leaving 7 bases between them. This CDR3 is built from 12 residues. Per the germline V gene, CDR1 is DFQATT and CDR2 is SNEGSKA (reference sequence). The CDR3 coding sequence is TGCAGTGCTAGAGATCTCAGATCACCCCTCCACTTT. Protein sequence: CSARDLRSPLHF.

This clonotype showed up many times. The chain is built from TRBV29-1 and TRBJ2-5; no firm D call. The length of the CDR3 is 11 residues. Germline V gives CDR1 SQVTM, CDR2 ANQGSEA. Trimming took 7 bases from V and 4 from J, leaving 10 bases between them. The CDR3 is CSAQLRETQYF. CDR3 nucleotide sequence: TGCAGCGCCCAACTTCGAGAGACCCAGTACTTC.

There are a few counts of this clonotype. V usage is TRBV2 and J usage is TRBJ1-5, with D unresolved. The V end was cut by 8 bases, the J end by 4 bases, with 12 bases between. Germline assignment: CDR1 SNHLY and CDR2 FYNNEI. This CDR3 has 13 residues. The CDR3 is CASRRRVNQPQHF. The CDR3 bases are TGTGCCAGCCGGCGACGGGTAAATCAGCCCCAGCATTTT.

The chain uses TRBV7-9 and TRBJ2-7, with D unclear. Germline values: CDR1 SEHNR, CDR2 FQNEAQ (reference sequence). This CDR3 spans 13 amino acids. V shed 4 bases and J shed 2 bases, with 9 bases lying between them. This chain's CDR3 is CASSSLVTYEQYF. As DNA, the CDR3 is TGTGCCAGCAGCTCTCTAGTTACCTACGAGCAGTACTTC.

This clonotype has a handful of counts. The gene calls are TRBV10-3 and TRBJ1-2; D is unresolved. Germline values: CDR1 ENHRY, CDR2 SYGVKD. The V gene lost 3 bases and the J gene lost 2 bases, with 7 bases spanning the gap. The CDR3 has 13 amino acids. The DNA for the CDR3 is TGTGCCATCAGTGACAGGATGAACTATGGCTACACCTTC. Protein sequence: CAISDRMNYGYTF.